Following are 25 T cell receptor beta chains from one sample sequenced in a study of cytomegalovirus exposure and HLA in healthy donors (dated by TCRdb to the late 2010s). The library came from the immunoSEQ multiplex PCR assay. A mixture of 60 forward primers for TCR Vbeta segments and 13 reverse primers for TCR Jbeta segments was used in the multiplex PCR. Here the immuneACCESS table is served through TCRdb, limited to in-frame sequences with V and J called. Missing clones are a known gap in these copies; in checked studies unresolved V genes cover under half, and the rest lacks a known reason. The sample includes 150,000 to 200,000 clones, with 70% to 90% observed a single time. The ten largest clones take up less than 3% of the sample. Sequenced material: PBMCs. The origin of the receptors is a male donor in good health and CMV-seronegative.

The V call is TRBV18, the J call TRBJ2-7; maybe TRBD1 (6 bases). Trimming removed 6 bases from V and 2 bases from J, with 17 bases in between. Germline values: CDR1 KGHSH, CDR2 LQKENI. The CDR3 runs 15 residues. As DNA, the CDR3 is TGTGCCAGCTCGAACAGGGTTGACTTAGCCTACGAGCAGTACTTC. Translation: CASSNRVDLAYEQYF.

This sequence joins TRBV27 and TRBJ2-2; D remains ambiguous. The V gene's germline CDR1 is MNHEY and CDR2 SMNVEV (reference sequence). There are 13 residues in the CDR3. Trimming pared 2 bases from V and 3 bases from J, leaving 4 bases between. CDR3 loop: CASSLLHTGELFF. CDR3 DNA sequence: TGTGCCAGCAGTTTACTTCACACCGGGGAGCTGTTTTTT.

The rearrangement joins TRBV7-8 to TRBJ1-4; TRBD1 matches 9 bases. Germline V gene data show CDR1 as SGHVS and CDR2 as FQNEAQ. V lost 1 base and J lost 7; bases outside the gene matches: 1. The CDR3 covers 14 residues. CDR3 protein: CASSLGQGGEKLFF. In nucleotides, the CDR3 is TGTGCCAGCAGCTTAGGACAGGGGGGTGAAAAACTGTTTTTT.

The table lists this clone with a count of one. The chain recombines TRBV4-1 with TRBJ2-4, with a possible D match to TRBD2 (6 bases). The germline V and J ends were trimmed by 0 bases and 3 bases, with 12 bases remaining between them. Per the germline V gene, CDR1 is MGHRA and CDR2 is YSYEKL. CDR3 length: 16 amino acids. CDR3 amino acids: CASSQEAGRGKNIQYF. The CDR3, as DNA: TGCGCCAGCAGCCAAGAGGCGGGGCGCGGCAAAAACATTCAGTACTTC.

The V call is TRBV7-8, the J call TRBJ2-5; 11 positions match TRBD2. Per germline, CDR1 SGHVS and CDR2 FQNEAQ. V lost 5 bases to trimming and J lost 2 bases; unmatched junction nucleotides: 7. The length of the CDR3 is 16 residues. CDR3 DNA sequence: TGTGCCAGCAGCACATCTAGCGGGGGGAAACAAGAGACCCAGTACTTC. Translated: CASSTSSGGKQETQYF.

Here the CDR3 DNA reads TGTGCCATCAGTGAGTCTGACAGGGATACTGAAGCTTTCTTT. It specifies CAISESDRDTEAFF. The rearrangement links TRBV10-3 to TRBJ1-1; 7 bases line up with TRBD1. With 0 bases clipped from V and 5 bases from J, the junction kept 3 bases outside the gene matches. The CDR3 runs to 14 residues. Germline V lookup: CDR1 ENHRY, CDR2 SYGVKD.

This clone was found a few times. The genes are TRBV6-5 and TRBJ2-5, with TRBD2 as a possible D gene (6 bases). Between the trimmed V and J ends, which lost 5 bases and 4 bases, there was a span of 14 bases. The germline gives CDR1 MNHEY, CDR2 SVGAGI. The CDR3 length is 14 residues. For the CDR3, the DNA is TGTGCCAGCAGTATCCGGGGGACCCTAGAGACCCAGTACTTC. Translating it yields CASSIRGTLETQYF.

The chain has TRBV12-5 and TRBJ2-3; maybe TRBD1 (7 bases). The germline CDR1 and CDR2 sequences are LGHNT and FRNRAP. V was clipped by 1 base and J by 0 bases, with 11 bases between them. The CDR3 runs 16 residues. CDR3 nucleotides: TGTGCTAGTGGTTTGGCAGGGGGGACGAGCACAGATACGCAGTATTTT. It is translated as CASGLAGGTSTDTQYF. Looking up the rest from reference TRBV12-5 and TRBJ2-3 gives the full variable domain: DARVTQTPRHKVTEMGQEVTMRCQPILGHNTVFWYRQTMMQGLELLAYFRNRAPLDDSGMPKDRFSAEMPDATLATLKIQPSEPRDSAVYFCASGLAGGTSTDTQYFGPGTRLTVL.

The J gene is TRBJ2-5, the V gene TRBV30; 8 nucleotides match TRBD1. The CDR3 is made up of 14 amino acids. Germline V gives CDR1 GTSNPN, CDR2 SVGIG (reference sequence). The ends lost 1 base at V and 4 bases at J; junction bases unmatched: 5. The CDR3 DNA reads as TGTGCCTGGAGTGAACGCAGGGGGCCAGAGACCCAGTACTTC. Amino acids: CAWSERRGPETQYF.

The chain carries TRBV19 and TRBJ1-1; 8 bases are shared with TRBD1. Germline trimming cut 4 bases from V and 11 bases from J; bases unmatched to any gene: 3. Germline CDR1 LNHDA, CDR2 SQIVND (reference sequence). The CDR3 sequence is 11 residues long. Written as DNA, the CDR3 is TGTGCCAGTAGTAGCCAGGGGGCCGCTTTCTTT. This translates into CASSSQGAAFF.

This chain uses TRBV7-9 with TRBJ2-7; TRBD1 agrees at 7 bases. CDR3 size: 13 residues. Trimming took 2 bases from V and 6 from J; bases not matched to a gene: 4. The germline gives CDR1 SEHNR, CDR2 FQNEAQ (reference sequence). The CDR3 nucleotides read TGTGCCAGCAGCTTAAAAGGGGGCTCCGAGCAGTACTTC. Residues: CASSLKGGSEQYF. The whole variable domain, remainder taken from reference TRBV7-9 and TRBJ2-7, is DTGVSQNPRHKITKRGQNVTFRCDPISEHNRLYWYRQTLGQGPEFLTYFQNEAQLEKSRLLSDRFSAERPKGSFSTLEIQRTEQGDSAMYLCASSLKGGSEQYFGPGTRLTVT.

The chain links TRBV25-1 to TRBJ2-7, with 10 bases lining up with TRBD1. Germline values: CDR1 MGHDK, CDR2 SYGVNS. The ends lost 8 bases at V and 2 bases at J; junction bases unmatched: 3. This CDR3 has 13 amino acids. In DNA form, the CDR3 reads TGTGCCAGCGGACAGGGGGTTCCCTACGAGCAGTACTTC. Its protein is CASGQGVPYEQYF.

The chain links TRBV10-3 to TRBJ2-3; 7 positions match TRBD2. The germline gives CDR1 ENHRY, CDR2 SYGVKD. CDR3 size: 14 residues. Trimming removed 4 bases from V and 1 base from J; junction bases left unmatched: 2. CDR3: CAISGGGGTDTQYF. The CDR3 nucleotides read TGTGCCATCAGTGGTGGGGGGGGCACAGATACGCAGTATTTT.

J is TRBJ2-6 and V is TRBV19; TRBD1 agrees at 7 bases. The CDR3 has 18 residues. Germline loops: CDR1 LNHDA, CDR2 SQIVND (reference sequence). V lost 2 bases to trimming and J lost 0 bases; unmatched junction nucleotides: 7. The CDR3 sequence: CASSISTGYSSGANVLTF. As DNA, the CDR3 is TGTGCCAGTAGTATATCGACAGGGTACAGCTCTGGGGCCAACGTCCTGACTTTC.

The chain employs TRBV7-3 and TRBJ2-5; possible D gene TRBD2, 5 bases. The CDR3 is 13 residues long. Germline CDR1 and CDR2: SGHTA and FQGTGA. The ends were cut back, 0 bases at V and 4 bases at J, with 6 bases in the middle. CDR3 coding DNA: TGTGCCAGCAGCTTAACGACTATAGAGACCCAGTACTTC. It translates to CASSLTTIETQYF. The full variable domain, completed using reference TRBV7-3 and TRBJ2-5, is GAGVSQTPSNKVTEKGKYVELRCDPISGHTALYWYRQSLGQGPEFLIYFQGTGAADDSGLPNDRFFAVRPEGSVSTLKIQRTERGDSAVYLCASSLTTIETQYFGPGTRLLVL.

The V gene is TRBV18, the J gene TRBJ1-5; 7 nucleotides align to TRBD1. The trim removed 3 bases at V and 5 bases at J, leaving 4 bases unmatched. This CDR3 region has 14 residues. Per the germline V gene, CDR1 is KGHSH and CDR2 is LQKENI. CDR3 bases: TGTGCCAGCTCACCCACAGACAGGGATCAGCCCCAGCATTTT. It codes for CASSPTDRDQPQHF.

V is TRBV6-5 and J is TRBJ2-2; D is possibly TRBD1 (5 bases). Trimming shortened V by 4 bases and J by 6 bases, and 15 bases separated the two germline ends. This CDR3 region has 15 residues. The germline V gene has CDR1 MNHEY and CDR2 SVGAGI. The CDR3 DNA reads as TGTGCCAGCAGTTGGTTACAGGAAGGGTCCGGGGAGCTGTTTTTT. Protein sequence: CASSWLQEGSGELFF.

V is TRBV7-8 and J is TRBJ1-5; D remains ambiguous. Trimming pared 0 bases from V and 1 base from J, leaving 10 bases between. Germline loops: CDR1 SGHVS, CDR2 FQNEAQ. The CDR3 length is 16 residues. CDR3 in amino acids: CASSLASRSSNQPQHF. The CDR3, as DNA: TGTGCCAGCAGCTTAGCGAGCAGGTCCAGCAATCAGCCCCAGCATTTT.

This clone has more than one count but fewer than ten. The rearrangement links TRBV28 to TRBJ1-5, with D tentatively TRBD1 (5 bases). V shed 3 bases and J shed 3 bases, with 15 bases lying between them. The CDR3 runs to 16 residues. In germline, CDR1 is MDHEN, CDR2 SYDVKM. CDR3 nucleotides: TGTGCCAGCAGTTTGCTGCGTGGGGCAAACAATCAGCCCCAGCATTTT. Translated, it gives CASSLLRGANNQPQHF.

The chain carries TRBV7-3 and TRBJ2-1, with 14 bases that match TRBD2. Germline lookup yields CDR1 SGHTA and CDR2 FQGTGA. The V segment lost 0 bases and the J segment 10 bases; nucleotides outside the gene matches: 14. CDR3 length: 19 amino acids. CDR3 loop: CASSLTSTSGGGGVGEQFF. DNA for the CDR3: TGTGCCAGCAGCTTAACGTCGACTAGCGGGGGGGGAGGTGTCGGGGAGCAGTTCTTC.

The chain has TRBV28 and TRBJ1-5; the match to TRBD1 covers 7 bases. Looked up from germline, CDR1 is MDHEN and CDR2 is SYDVKM. The CDR3 sequence is 17 residues long. V shed 5 bases, J shed 0 bases, and the junction held 10 bases outside the gene matches. Written as DNA, the CDR3 is TGTGCCAGCAGTACCCGGACAGGCCAAAATAGCAATCAGCCCCAGCATTTT. Translating it yields CASSTRTGQNSNQPQHF.

The genes are TRBV14 and TRBJ2-2; 11 bases align to TRBD1. The CDR3 runs to 18 residues. The V gene's germline CDR1 is SGHDN and CDR2 FVKESK. Losses at the gene ends were 0 bases for V and 4 bases for J; bases not matched to a gene: 7. The CDR3 here is CASSQDFGTGGSTGELFF. DNA for the CDR3: TGTGCCAGCAGCCAAGATTTTGGGACAGGGGGATCCACCGGGGAGCTGTTTTTT.

Concerning this clone: At the DNA level, this CDR3 is encoded by other sequences in the same sample as well. The J gene is TRBJ1-5, the V gene TRBV5-1; 7 bases are shared with TRBD1. This CDR3 contains 15 residues. The V segment lost 0 bases and the J segment 1 base; nucleotides outside the gene matches: 1. Germline CDR1 reads SGHRS; CDR2 reads YFSETQ. The CDR3 region is CASSLDRGSNQPQHF. Written as DNA, the CDR3 is TGCGCCAGCAGCTTGGACAGGGGAAGCAATCAGCCCCAGCATTTT.

In DNA form, the CDR3 reads TGTGCCAGCAGCGGCAAGTCGGGGGGGCTTAACTACAATGAGCAGTTCTTC. It is translated as CASSGKSGGLNYNEQFF. The gene calls are TRBV13 and TRBJ2-1, with 8 bases fitting TRBD2. Germline CDR1 and CDR2: PRHDT and FYEKMQ (reference sequence). With V trimmed by 5 bases and J by 3 bases, 12 bases remained unmatched. The CDR3 loop spans 17 amino acids.

As DNA, the CDR3 is TGTGCCAGCAGCTTAAGTAGCGGGAGCTCTCAGACCCAGTACTTC. Translated: CASSLSSGSSQTQYF. The gene calls are TRBV7-9 and TRBJ2-5; 9 bases map to TRBD2. There are 15 residues in the CDR3. The germline CDR1 and CDR2 sequences are SEHNR and FQNEAQ (reference sequence). After removal of 2 bases from V and 6 bases from J, the junction contained 7 bases not matched to a gene. The full variable domain, with the rest looked up from reference TRBV7-9 and TRBJ2-5, is DTGVSQNPRHKITKRGQNVTFRCDPISEHNRLYWYRQTLGQGPEFLTYFQNEAQLEKSRLLSDRFSAERPKGSFSTLEIQRTEQGDSAMYLCASSLSSGSSQTQYFGPGTRLLVL.